What follows describes a single TCR beta chain. The data stem from a study of technical replicates of blood from several donors. The assay was immunoSEQ multiplex PCR, and TCRdb's table has in-frame clones only and misses some. Altogether more than 65,000 clones are present, about 97% being singletons, with the ten largest covering approximately 0.28%. Germline CDR1 ENHRY, CDR2 SYGVKD. V shed 9 bases, J shed 9 bases, and the junction held 4 bases outside the gene matches. The CDR3 is 12 residues long. The chain links TRBV10-3 to TRBJ2-1, with 11 bases matching TRBD2. The receptor's source is a human donor in good health. The specimen sequenced was T cells isolated from PBMCs. Here the CDR3 reads CAIDLAGGEQFF. The CDR3 DNA sequence: TGTGCCATTGATCTAGCGGGAGGTGAGCAGTTCTTC.